This T cell receptor beta chain was identified in a study of early T cells in non-severe SARS-CoV-2 infection. For the study at large: Sequenced bulk RNA came from whole blood that was unsorted, and chains were unpaired.

This clonotype has ten or more counts. Its antigen is still unknown. Study observations and caveats: There was a bias toward anti-spike CD8 responses in VDJdb matching, which missed private and CD4 specificities.

Individual cDNA molecules each received unique molecular identifiers attached to them. TCRdb fed the 5' RACE reads into MiXCR, producing one record per CDR3 protein. The profile shows approximately 84,000 distinct CDR3 sequences, 13% of them singletons. The sequencing sample was made of whole blood. The source of this sequence is an adult who was a healthcare worker with PCR-confirmed SARS-CoV-2 infection or an uninfected control (not recorded which).

CDR3 DNA sequence: TGTGCCAGCAGCCCGACTAGCGGGGCAGATACGCAGTATTTT. It is translated as CASSPTSGADTQYF. The chain links TRBV11-2 to TRBJ2-3, with 11 bases fitting TRBD2. V was clipped by 5 bases and J by 4 bases; unmatched bases: 2. The germline V gene has CDR1 SGHAT and CDR2 FQNNGV. There are 14 residues in the CDR3.